Only a few counts were recorded for the clone carrying this T cell receptor beta chain. Its cognate antigen is unknown. Germline lookup yields CDR1 SQVTM and CDR2 ANQGSEA. The V and J ends lost 4 bases and 8 bases respectively, with 14 bases between them. The length of the CDR3 is 12 residues. This record belongs to a study of blood T cells in healthy people across ages. Alongside a J-beta primer mix, a sample-barcoded 5' primer served in a second PCR lasting roughly 7 to 11 cycles. Sequencing of every sample gave 2.5 million or more CDR3-containing paired-end reads. TCRdb reanalysed the 5' RACE reads using MiXCR and keeps one entry per CDR3 protein. The profile shows approximately 800,000 distinct CDR3 sequences, approximately 35% of them singletons. Whole-study results and caveats: Strong correlation was found linking TCR beta diversity to naive T cell percentage. Unknown CMV status may confound age-related changes in expanded clones. Older age went with lower TCR beta diversity per million T cells, in a roughly linear way.

The chain has TRBV29-1 and TRBJ1-1; D perhaps matches TRBD1 (5 bases). The source material was blood. The clonotype originates from a young man in good health. The CDR3: CSVVGGTGEAFF. The CDR3 bases are TGCAGCGTTGTTGGGGGGACGGGGGAAGCTTTCTTT. Full variable domain (remainder filled in from reference TRBV29-1 and TRBJ1-1): SAVISQKPSRDICQRGTSLTIQCQVDSQVTMMFWYRQQPGQSLTLIATANQGSEATYESGFVIDKFPISRPNLTFSTLTVSNMSPEDSSIYLCSVVGGTGEAFFGQGTRLTVV.